A selection of T cell receptor beta chains follows, all from one sample in a study of cytomegalovirus exposure and HLA in healthy donors. Profiling relied on immunoSEQ multiplex PCR, and the TCRdb table lists in-frame clones only, not all of them. The data show 130,000 to 150,000 clones, with about 80% seen just once and about 5% held by the top ten. The sample consisted of PBMCs. The receptors here all came from a man younger than 40 in good health and CMV-seropositive. Both conserved end residues are part of each CDR3. D genes are given only for firm matches. Rows may omit the clone size; those that give it use once, few, many or a size class.

j_call: TRBJ1-4; d_call: .; cdr3_length: 16; v_call: TRBV15; clone_size: once; cdr3_aa: CATSREEGKFNEKLFF; cdr3_nt: TGTGCCACCAGCAGGGAGGAGGGGAAATTTAATGAAAAACTGTTTTTT
j_call: TRBJ2-7; d_call: TRBD2; cdr3_length: 15; v_call: TRBV7-2; clone_size: .; cdr3_aa: CASSLGLAGRYEQYF; cdr3_nt: TGTGCCAGCAGCTTAGGACTAGCGGGGAGGTACGAGCAGTACTTC
j_call: TRBJ2-7; d_call: .; cdr3_length: 13; v_call: TRBV5-4; clone_size: .; cdr3_aa: CASSTGHALEQYF; cdr3_nt: TGTGCCAGCAGCACCGGACACGCCCTCGAGCAGTACTTC
j_call: TRBJ2-7; d_call: TRBD2; cdr3_length: 15; v_call: TRBV14; clone_size: .; cdr3_aa: CASSFQRGGSYEQYF; cdr3_nt: TGTGCCAGCAGCTTTCAGCGGGGAGGCTCCTACGAGCAGTACTTC
j_call: TRBJ2-6; d_call: .; cdr3_length: 18; v_call: TRBV5-1; clone_size: .; cdr3_aa: CASSLVGQLSSGANVLTF; cdr3_nt: TGCGCCAGCAGCTTGGTAGGACAGTTGAGCTCTGGGGCCAACGTCCTGACTTTC
j_call: TRBJ2-7; d_call: TRBD2; cdr3_length: 15; v_call: TRBV30; clone_size: once; cdr3_aa: CAWRQKRESSYEQYF; cdr3_nt: TGTGCCTGGAGACAAAAGCGGGAGAGCTCCTACGAGCAGTACTTC
j_call: TRBJ2-6; d_call: TRBD1; cdr3_length: 13; v_call: TRBV7-2; clone_size: .; cdr3_aa: CASSYRGSNGLTF; cdr3_nt: TGTGCCAGCAGCTACAGGGGGTCCAACGGCCTGACTTTC
j_call: TRBJ1-4; d_call: .; cdr3_length: 15; v_call: TRBV7-9; clone_size: .; cdr3_aa: CASSLEIGANEKLFF; cdr3_nt: TGTGCCAGCAGCTTAGAAATAGGGGCTAATGAAAAACTGTTTTTT
j_call: TRBJ1-2; d_call: .; cdr3_length: 14; v_call: TRBV6-5; clone_size: .; cdr3_aa: CASAPGGSYYGYTF; cdr3_nt: TGTGCCAGCGCCCCAGGCGGGTCCTACTATGGCTACACCTTC
j_call: TRBJ2-7; d_call: .; cdr3_length: 15; v_call: TRBV4-1; clone_size: .; cdr3_aa: CASSQALEVTYEQYF; cdr3_nt: TGCGCCAGCAGCCAGGCCTTGGAGGTAACCTACGAGCAGTACTTC
j_call: TRBJ2-4; d_call: TRBD1; cdr3_length: 13; v_call: TRBV5-1; clone_size: .; cdr3_aa: CASSVRQGDIQYF; cdr3_nt: TGCGCCAGCAGCGTAAGACAGGGTGACATTCAGTACTTC
j_call: TRBJ2-3; d_call: .; cdr3_length: 15; v_call: TRBV4-2; clone_size: .; cdr3_aa: CASNATRAPTDTQYF; cdr3_nt: TGTGCCAGCAATGCTACGCGGGCCCCCACAGATACGCAGTATTTT
j_call: TRBJ1-5; d_call: TRBD1; cdr3_length: 14; v_call: TRBV5-6; clone_size: .; cdr3_aa: CASSLGTGTQPQHF; cdr3_nt: TGTGCCAGCAGCTTGGGGACAGGAACTCAGCCCCAGCATTTT
j_call: TRBJ1-1; d_call: .; cdr3_length: 13; v_call: TRBV11-3; clone_size: .; cdr3_aa: CASSYTGYTEAFF; cdr3_nt: TGTGCCAGCAGCTACACAGGATACACTGAAGCTTTCTTT
j_call: TRBJ1-1; d_call: .; cdr3_length: 14; v_call: TRBV6-6; clone_size: .; cdr3_aa: CASSYLTVNTEAFF; cdr3_nt: TGTGCCAGCAGTTATCTCACGGTGAACACTGAAGCTTTCTTT
j_call: TRBJ2-4; d_call: TRBD2; cdr3_length: 18; v_call: TRBV4-1; clone_size: .; cdr3_aa: CASSQPGTSGNTRNSQYF; cdr3_nt: TGCGCCAGCAGCCAACCCGGGACTAGCGGGAATACTAGAAACAGTCAGTACTTC
j_call: TRBJ2-5; d_call: TRBD1; cdr3_length: 18; v_call: TRBV4-1; clone_size: .; cdr3_aa: CASSHKGGTGLMQETQYF; cdr3_nt: TGCGCCAGCAGCCACAAAGGGGGGACAGGCCTAATGCAAGAGACCCAGTACTTC
j_call: TRBJ2-5; d_call: TRBD2; cdr3_length: 16; v_call: TRBV9; clone_size: .; cdr3_aa: CASSRLAGGLGETQYF; cdr3_nt: TGTGCCAGCAGCAGACTAGCGGGTGGGCTCGGGGAGACCCAGTACTTC
j_call: TRBJ2-1; d_call: .; cdr3_length: 13; v_call: TRBV13; clone_size: once; cdr3_aa: CASSLDRGNEQFF; cdr3_nt: TGTGCCAGCAGCTTAGATAGGGGCAATGAGCAGTTCTTC
j_call: TRBJ1-3; d_call: .; cdr3_length: 14; v_call: TRBV6-1; clone_size: .; cdr3_aa: CATTRDFSGNTIYF; cdr3_nt: TGTGCCACCACTAGGGACTTCTCTGGAAACACCATATATTTT
j_call: TRBJ1-4; d_call: TRBD1; cdr3_length: 17; v_call: TRBV11-3; clone_size: .; cdr3_aa: CANIPTGDSRANEKLFF; cdr3_nt: TGTGCCAACATTCCTACAGGGGACAGTCGGGCTAATGAAAAACTGTTTTTT
j_call: TRBJ2-5; d_call: TRBD1; cdr3_length: 16; v_call: TRBV19; clone_size: .; cdr3_aa: CASWGRSGTGSETQYF; cdr3_nt: TGTGCCAGTTGGGGGAGGAGTGGGACAGGGTCCGAGACCCAGTACTTC
j_call: TRBJ2-7; d_call: TRBD1; cdr3_length: 14; v_call: TRBV28; clone_size: .; cdr3_aa: CASSFGTENYEQYF; cdr3_nt: TGTGCCAGCAGTTTCGGGACAGAGAACTACGAGCAGTACTTC
j_call: TRBJ1-1; d_call: TRBD1; cdr3_length: 15; v_call: TRBV6-1; clone_size: .; cdr3_aa: CASSEVDRGPTEAFF; cdr3_nt: TGTGCCAGCAGTGAAGTGGACAGGGGGCCCACTGAAGCTTTCTTT
j_call: TRBJ2-2; d_call: .; cdr3_length: 15; v_call: TRBV5-8; clone_size: few; cdr3_aa: CASSLGPGRSGELFF; cdr3_nt: TGTGCCAGCAGCTTGGGTCCGGGAAGGTCCGGGGAGCTGTTTTTT
j_call: TRBJ1-1; d_call: .; cdr3_length: 14; v_call: TRBV18; clone_size: .; cdr3_aa: CASSPGFRGTEAFF; cdr3_nt: TGTGCCAGCTCACCAGGGTTCAGGGGCACTGAAGCTTTCTTT
j_call: TRBJ1-2; d_call: TRBD1; cdr3_length: 14; v_call: TRBV9; clone_size: .; cdr3_aa: CASRGTGFNYGYTF; cdr3_nt: TGTGCCAGCAGAGGGACAGGGTTTAACTATGGCTACACCTTC
j_call: TRBJ2-7; d_call: TRBD2; cdr3_length: 16; v_call: TRBV27; clone_size: .; cdr3_aa: CASSLRPGGRSYEQYF; cdr3_nt: TGTGCCAGCAGTTTACGGCCCGGCGGGAGGTCCTACGAGCAGTACTTC
j_call: TRBJ2-1; d_call: .; cdr3_length: 13; v_call: TRBV7-2; clone_size: .; cdr3_aa: CASSLGDFNEQFF; cdr3_nt: TGTGCCAGCAGCTTAGGGGACTTCAATGAGCAGTTCTTC
j_call: TRBJ1-5; d_call: TRBD1; cdr3_length: 14; v_call: TRBV4-1; clone_size: .; cdr3_aa: CASSQDRGRGTQHF; cdr3_nt: TGCGCCAGCAGCCAAGACAGGGGGCGAGGGACCCAGCATTTT
j_call: TRBJ2-3; d_call: TRBD2; cdr3_length: 16; v_call: TRBV4-2; clone_size: .; cdr3_aa: CASSQEELAYTDTQYF; cdr3_nt: TGTGCCAGCAGCCAAGAAGAACTAGCGTACACAGATACGCAGTATTTT
j_call: TRBJ1-4; d_call: TRBD1; cdr3_length: 15; v_call: TRBV18; clone_size: .; cdr3_aa: CASSPPGQGNEKLFF; cdr3_nt: TGTGCCAGCTCACCGCCGGGACAGGGCAATGAAAAACTGTTTTTT
j_call: TRBJ1-5; d_call: TRBD1; cdr3_length: 15; v_call: TRBV19; clone_size: .; cdr3_aa: CASSSLQGAGQPQHF; cdr3_nt: TGTGCCAGTAGTTCCTTACAGGGGGCTGGCCAGCCCCAGCATTTT
j_call: TRBJ2-3; d_call: TRBD2; cdr3_length: 17; v_call: TRBV4-1; clone_size: .; cdr3_aa: CASSQDALAGGADTQYF; cdr3_nt: TGCGCCAGCAGCCAAGATGCCCTAGCGGGAGGTGCAGATACGCAGTATTTT
j_call: TRBJ2-7; d_call: TRBD2; cdr3_length: 17; v_call: TRBV27; clone_size: .; cdr3_aa: CASSSTTGTSGFYEQYF; cdr3_nt: TGTGCCAGCAGTTCGACCACCGGGACTAGCGGATTCTACGAGCAGTACTTC
j_call: TRBJ1-2; d_call: TRBD1; cdr3_length: 15; v_call: TRBV5-1; clone_size: .; cdr3_aa: CASSPIMEGAQGYTF; cdr3_nt: TGCGCCAGCAGCCCAATAATGGAGGGGGCGCAAGGCTACACCTTC
j_call: TRBJ2-7; d_call: .; cdr3_length: 13; v_call: TRBV5-6; clone_size: .; cdr3_aa: CASSYDGEVEQYF; cdr3_nt: TGTGCCAGCAGCTACGACGGAGAAGTGGAGCAGTACTTC
j_call: TRBJ2-7; d_call: .; cdr3_length: 14; v_call: TRBV7-8; clone_size: .; cdr3_aa: CASSSDSVAYEQYF; cdr3_nt: TGTGCCAGCAGCTCGGACAGTGTTGCCTACGAGCAGTACTTC
j_call: TRBJ1-5; d_call: TRBD1; cdr3_length: 16; v_call: TRBV18; clone_size: .; cdr3_aa: CASSPTRRGGDQPQHF; cdr3_nt: TGTGCCAGCTCCCCCACGAGGCGAGGGGGCGATCAGCCCCAGCATTTT
j_call: TRBJ1-2; d_call: TRBD1; cdr3_length: 15; v_call: TRBV30; clone_size: .; cdr3_aa: CAWSSTGEANYGYTF; cdr3_nt: TGTGCCTGGAGTTCTACAGGGGAGGCCAACTATGGCTACACCTTC
j_call: TRBJ2-1; d_call: .; cdr3_length: 13; v_call: TRBV7-9; clone_size: .; cdr3_aa: CASSPSSYNEQFF; cdr3_nt: TGTGCCAGCAGCCCCAGTTCCTACAATGAGCAGTTCTTC
j_call: TRBJ2-3; d_call: TRBD2; cdr3_length: 16; v_call: TRBV9; clone_size: once; cdr3_aa: CASSVEKRGATDTQYF; cdr3_nt: TGTGCCAGCAGCGTAGAAAAGCGGGGGGCCACAGATACGCAGTATTTT
j_call: TRBJ1-2; d_call: .; cdr3_length: 12; v_call: TRBV7-2; clone_size: .; cdr3_aa: CASSLGGGGYTF; cdr3_nt: TGTGCCAGCAGCTTAGGGGGAGGTGGCTACACCTTC
j_call: TRBJ1-2; d_call: .; cdr3_length: 12; v_call: TRBV9; clone_size: few; cdr3_aa: CASSVGGYGYTF; cdr3_nt: TGTGCCAGCAGCGTAGGAGGGTATGGCTACACCTTC
j_call: TRBJ2-3; d_call: .; cdr3_length: 14; v_call: TRBV30; clone_size: .; cdr3_aa: CAWGTGLGTDTQYF; cdr3_nt: TGTGCCTGGGGAACAGGCCTGGGCACAGATACGCAGTATTTT
j_call: TRBJ2-3; d_call: .; cdr3_length: 18; v_call: TRBV4-2; clone_size: .; cdr3_aa: CASSFLFLSLRGTDTQYF; cdr3_nt: TGTGCCAGCAGCTTCCTTTTCCTATCGCTTAGAGGCACAGATACGCAGTATTTT
j_call: TRBJ1-1; d_call: .; cdr3_length: 16; v_call: TRBV2; clone_size: .; cdr3_aa: CASSKGLQGLNTEAFF; cdr3_nt: TGTGCCAGCAGTAAAGGACTACAGGGATTGAACACTGAAGCTTTCTTT
j_call: TRBJ1-6; d_call: .; cdr3_length: 13; v_call: TRBV6-6; clone_size: .; cdr3_aa: CASRVTDNSPLHF; cdr3_nt: TGTGCCAGCAGGGTCACAGATAATTCACCCCTCCACTTT
j_call: TRBJ2-3; d_call: TRBD2; cdr3_length: 15; v_call: TRBV6-1; clone_size: .; cdr3_aa: CASSETLAGANTQYF; cdr3_nt: TGTGCCAGCAGTGAAACACTAGCGGGTGCTAATACGCAGTATTTT
j_call: TRBJ1-5; d_call: .; cdr3_length: 14; v_call: TRBV28; clone_size: .; cdr3_aa: CASSLWDSHQPQHF; cdr3_nt: TGTGCCAGCAGTTTATGGGACTCCCATCAGCCCCAGCATTTT
j_call: TRBJ1-5; d_call: .; cdr3_length: 17; v_call: TRBV7-6; clone_size: .; cdr3_aa: CASSSNSGGMSNQPQHF; cdr3_nt: TGTGCCAGCAGCTCAAACTCGGGGGGCATGAGCAATCAGCCCCAGCATTTT
j_call: TRBJ1-5; d_call: .; cdr3_length: 15; v_call: TRBV5-8; clone_size: .; cdr3_aa: CASSWNHRGNQPQHF; cdr3_nt: TGTGCCAGCAGCTGGAACCACCGGGGTAATCAGCCCCAGCATTTT
j_call: TRBJ2-1; d_call: .; cdr3_length: 15; v_call: TRBV28; clone_size: few; cdr3_aa: CASSSPSAGQAEQFF; cdr3_nt: TGTGCCAGCAGTTCCCCTTCGGCAGGGCAGGCTGAGCAGTTCTTC
j_call: TRBJ2-5; d_call: TRBD1; cdr3_length: 15; v_call: TRBV28; clone_size: .; cdr3_aa: CASSYRDRGAETQYF; cdr3_nt: TGTGCCAGCAGTTACCGGGACAGGGGGGCAGAGACCCAGTACTTC
j_call: TRBJ1-2; d_call: TRBD1; cdr3_length: 12; v_call: TRBV6-6; clone_size: .; cdr3_aa: CASYRGLYGYTF; cdr3_nt: TGTGCCAGCTACAGGGGATTGTATGGCTACACCTTC
j_call: TRBJ1-2; d_call: TRBD1; cdr3_length: 15; v_call: TRBV7-9; clone_size: .; cdr3_aa: CASSLWPGQNYGYTF; cdr3_nt: TGTGCCAGCAGCCTCTGGCCGGGACAGAACTATGGCTACACCTTC
j_call: TRBJ2-2; d_call: .; cdr3_length: 16; v_call: TRBV6-1; clone_size: .; cdr3_aa: CASSEFARDPGGELFF; cdr3_nt: TGTGCCAGCAGTGAATTCGCGAGAGACCCAGGCGGGGAGCTGTTTTTT
j_call: TRBJ2-3; d_call: TRBD1; cdr3_length: 15; v_call: TRBV7-2; clone_size: .; cdr3_aa: CASSSSGGFTDTQYF; cdr3_nt: TGTGCCAGCAGCTCATCAGGGGGTTTCACAGATACGCAGTATTTT
j_call: TRBJ1-2; d_call: TRBD1; cdr3_length: 15; v_call: TRBV27; clone_size: few; cdr3_aa: CASSSETGRRNGYTF; cdr3_nt: TGTGCCAGCAGTTCTGAGACAGGGAGACGGAATGGCTACACCTTC